These 5 T cell receptor beta chains came from one sample sequenced in a study of cytomegalovirus exposure and HLA in healthy donors. 13 Jbeta primers and 60 Vbeta primers were used for the PCR. TCRdb keeps only in-frame clones here, not all; method: immunoSEQ multiplex PCR. The table includes about 190,000 clones, around 87% detected once. The sequencing sample was made of PBMCs. The receptors were gathered from a man aged 30 to 39 in good health and CMV-seronegative.

This clone was observed once. The chain is built from TRBV28 and TRBJ2-5; D ambiguous. Germline CDR1 is MDHEN and CDR2 is SYDVKM. V lost 2 bases and J 0 bases, leaving 4 bases between the germline ends. The CDR3 contains 13 residues. The CDR3 spells CASSLVDQETQYF. The CDR3, as DNA: TGTGCCAGCAGTTTAGTAGACCAAGAGACCCAGTACTTC.

The chain employs TRBV7-9 and TRBJ1-1; 9 bases are a match to TRBD1. The CDR3 runs 16 residues. Germline lookup yields CDR1 SEHNR and CDR2 FQNEAQ (reference sequence). V lost 5 bases and J lost 0; bases outside the gene matches: 7. CDR3 DNA: TGTGCCAGCAGCCCCGGGACAGGGCTAATGAACACTGAAGCTTTCTTT. This codes for CASSPGTGLMNTEAFF.

The gene calls are TRBV19 and TRBJ1-1; 8 nucleotides match TRBD1. Per germline, CDR1 LNHDA and CDR2 SQIVND (reference sequence). V lost 7 bases, J lost 0 bases, and 10 bases stayed unmatched. This CDR3 contains 16 residues. CDR3 DNA sequence: TGTGCCAGTACCGACAGGGGCGCGCGATTGAACACTGAAGCTTTCTTT. It encodes CASTDRGARLNTEAFF. Using reference TRBV19 and TRBJ1-1 for the parts outside the CDR3, the full variable domain is DGGITQSPKYLFRKEGQNVTLSCEQNLNHDAMYWYRQDPGQGLRLIYYSQIVNDFQKGDIAEGYSVSREKKESFPLTVTSAQKNPTAFYLCASTDRGARLNTEAFFGQGTRLTVV.

This chain connects TRBV21-1 to TRBJ1-6; TRBD1 reflects the table's D call only, with no check against the DNA. TRBV21-1 has pseudogene status. CDR3 size: 13 residues. In DNA, the CDR3 is TGTGCCAGCCAGGACAGGGGCAATTCACCCCTCCACTTT. It codes for CASQDRGNSPLHF.

J is TRBJ1-5 and V is TRBV27; D gene uncertain. The germline V and J ends were trimmed by 0 bases and 2 bases, with 8 bases remaining between them. This CDR3 is 15 amino acids long. The germline V gene has CDR1 MNHEY and CDR2 SMNVEV (reference sequence). CDR3 loop: CASSLSHGGNQPQHF. CDR3 in DNA: TGTGCCAGCAGTTTATCTCACGGGGGCAATCAGCCCCAGCATTTT.